Presented here are 2 T cell receptor beta chains from one specimen sequenced in a study of response to subunit inactivated influenza vaccine. TCRdb re-derived calls from the RT-PCR reads in MiXCR, one entry per CDR3 protein. The sample consists of hundreds of thousands of distinct CDR3 sequences, around 14% of them appearing once. The sample was PBMCs from blood, taken 11 to 12 days after vaccination. The receptors come from a man aged 50 to 59 who received an inactivated influenza vaccine.

The table lists this clonotype with a few counts. This rearrangement joins TRBV28 to TRBJ2-7, with D maybe TRBD1 (7 bases). V dropped 6 bases and J dropped 0 bases, with 12 bases sitting between them. The CDR3 covers 14 residues. Germline-derived CDR1 and CDR2 are MDHEN and SYDVKM. The CDR3 DNA reads TGTGCCAGCAGGAGACAGGGACTCTCCTACGAGCAGTACTTC. It specifies CASRRQGLSYEQYF. Full variable domain (outside the CDR3, taken from reference TRBV28 and TRBJ2-7): DVKVTQSSRYLVKRTGEKVFLECVQDMDHENMFWYRQDPGLGLRLIYFSYDVKMKEKGDIPEGYSVSREKKERFSLILESASTNQTSMYLCASRRQGLSYEQYFGPGTRLTVT.

The chain uses TRBV25-1 and TRBJ2-1, with TRBD2 matching 10 bases. The junction had 10 bases not matched to a gene; V was cut back by 8 bases and J by 6 bases. CDR1 MGHDK and CDR2 SYGVNS come from the germline V gene. CDR3 length: 15 residues. The CDR3 DNA sequence: TGTGCCAGCTCGAAGCGGGAGGGGTTGAGCAATGAGCAGTTCTTC. Translated, it gives CASSKREGLSNEQFF.